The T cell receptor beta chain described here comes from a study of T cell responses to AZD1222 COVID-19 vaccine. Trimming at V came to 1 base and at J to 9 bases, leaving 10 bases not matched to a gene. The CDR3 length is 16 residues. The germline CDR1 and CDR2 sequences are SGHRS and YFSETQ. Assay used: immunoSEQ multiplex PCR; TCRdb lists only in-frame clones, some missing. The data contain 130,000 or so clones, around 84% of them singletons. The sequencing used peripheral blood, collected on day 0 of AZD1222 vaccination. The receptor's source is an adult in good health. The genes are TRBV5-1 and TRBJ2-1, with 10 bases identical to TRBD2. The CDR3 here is CASSLPGSGGPLEQFF. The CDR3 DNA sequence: TGCGCCAGCAGCTTGCCCGGTAGCGGGGGGCCCCTTGAGCAGTTCTTC.